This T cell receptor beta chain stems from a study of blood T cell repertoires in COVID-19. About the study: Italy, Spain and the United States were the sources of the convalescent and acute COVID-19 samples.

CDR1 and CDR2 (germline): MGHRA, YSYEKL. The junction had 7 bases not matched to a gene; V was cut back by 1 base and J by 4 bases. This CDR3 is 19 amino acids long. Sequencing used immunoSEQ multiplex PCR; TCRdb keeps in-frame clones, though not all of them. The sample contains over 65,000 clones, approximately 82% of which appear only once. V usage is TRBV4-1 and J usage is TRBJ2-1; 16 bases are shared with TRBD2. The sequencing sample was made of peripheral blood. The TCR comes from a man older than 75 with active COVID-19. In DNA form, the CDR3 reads TGCGCCAGCAGCCAAGGCGCGGGACTAGCGGGGGGGCTTTACAATGAGCAGTTCTTC. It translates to CASSQGAGLAGGLYNEQFF.